This record looks at one TCR beta chain sequence and its context. This specimen belongs to a study of blood T cell repertoires in COVID-19. V shed 0 bases and J shed 5 bases, with 7 bases lying between them. This CDR3 contains 13 residues. Germline CDR1 is MNHNS and CDR2 is SASEGT. Using immunoSEQ multiplex PCR, the repertoire was profiled, and TCRdb retains in-frame clones only, with some absent. The sample holds about 290,000 clones, around four fifths seen once. The rearrangement links TRBV6-1 to TRBJ1-1; D gene uncertain. The sequenced sample consisted of peripheral blood. The origin of this receptor is a woman in her forties or fifties with active or convalescent COVID-19. Here the CDR3 reads CASSEARLTEAFF. The CDR3 bases are TGTGCCAGCAGTGAAGCGAGGCTTACTGAAGCTTTCTTT.